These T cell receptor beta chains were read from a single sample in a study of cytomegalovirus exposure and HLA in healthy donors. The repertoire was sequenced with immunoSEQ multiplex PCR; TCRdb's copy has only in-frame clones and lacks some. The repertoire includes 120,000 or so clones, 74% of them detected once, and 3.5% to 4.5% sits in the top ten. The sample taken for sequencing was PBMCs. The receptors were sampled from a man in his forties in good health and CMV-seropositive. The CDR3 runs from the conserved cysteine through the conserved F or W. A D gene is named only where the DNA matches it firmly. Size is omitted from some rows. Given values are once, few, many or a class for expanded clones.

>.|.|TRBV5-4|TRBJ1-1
TGTGCCAGCAGCGCTGACAGCTACACTGAAGCTTTCTTT
CASSADSYTEAFF
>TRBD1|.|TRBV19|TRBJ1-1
TGTGCCAGTAGTCGACAGGGGGACACTGAAGCTTTCTTT
CASSRQGDTEAFF
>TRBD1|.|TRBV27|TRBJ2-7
TGTGCCAGCAGTCCTCAAGGGTTCGACAGGGGATACGAGCAGTACTTC
CASSPQGFDRGYEQYF
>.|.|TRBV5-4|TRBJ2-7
TGTGCCAGCAGCTTGGATCCCGGGAGCTCCTACGAGCAGTACTTC
CASSLDPGSSYEQYF
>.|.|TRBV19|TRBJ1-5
TGTGCCAGTAGTATAGCCAGGGTTACCAATCAGCCCCAGCATTTT
CASSIARVTNQPQHF
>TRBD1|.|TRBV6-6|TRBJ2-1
TGTGCCAGCAGTTACGGGACAGGGACGTACAATGAGCAGTTCTTC
CASSYGTGTYNEQFF
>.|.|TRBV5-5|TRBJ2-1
TGTGCCAGCATCAACGGGGTGAGGGATGAGCAGTTCTTC
CASINGVRDEQFF
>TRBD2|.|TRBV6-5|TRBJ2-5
TGTACTGTATCCTCGGGGGGAAACCAAGAGACCCAGTACTTC
CTVSSGGNQETQYF
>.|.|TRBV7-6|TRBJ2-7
TGTGCCAGCAGCTCCGGTCCCTACGAGCAGTACTTC
CASSSGPYEQYF
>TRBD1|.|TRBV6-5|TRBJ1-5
TGTGCCAGCAGTCGGGGACAGTCAGTGAATCAGCCCCAGCATTTT
CASSRGQSVNQPQHF
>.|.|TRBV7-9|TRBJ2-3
TGTGCCAGCAGCCCAGTATCGGATACGCAGTATTTT
CASSPVSDTQYF
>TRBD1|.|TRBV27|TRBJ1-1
TGTGCCAGCAGTTTATATACAGGGGAGACTGAAGCTTTCTTT
CASSLYTGETEAFF
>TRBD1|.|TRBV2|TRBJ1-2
TGTGCCAGCAGCGACACAGGGGACTATGGCTACACCTTC
CASSDTGDYGYTF
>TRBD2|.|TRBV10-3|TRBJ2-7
TGTGCCATCAGTGACCCCCCTACGACTAGCGGGAGGAACGAGCAGTACTTC
CAISDPPTTSGRNEQYF
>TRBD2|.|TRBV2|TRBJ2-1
TGTGCCAGCAGTGGAGATAGCGGGGCCTCCTACAATGAGCAGTTCTTC
CASSGDSGASYNEQFF
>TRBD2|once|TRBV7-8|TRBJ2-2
TGTGCCAGCAGCCGACTAGCAAACACCGGGGAGCTGTTTTTT
CASSRLANTGELFF
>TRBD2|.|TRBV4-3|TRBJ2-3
TGCGCCAGCAGCCAAGAGTCAACGGGAGGGCGGGCAGATACGCAGTATTTT
CASSQESTGGRADTQYF
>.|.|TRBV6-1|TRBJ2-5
TGTGCCAGCAGTGATAGGGGTGGTGAGACCCAGTACTTC
CASSDRGGETQYF
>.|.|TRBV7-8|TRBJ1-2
TGTGCCAGCAGCTTAGCGAACAGGAACTATGGCTACACCTTC
CASSLANRNYGYTF
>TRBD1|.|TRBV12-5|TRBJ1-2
TGTGCTAGTGGTTTGCAGGGGGCGACATTTGGCTACACCTTC
CASGLQGATFGYTF
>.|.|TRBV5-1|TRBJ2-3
TGCGCCAGCCGATCAGGGGCCACAGATACGCAGTATTTT
CASRSGATDTQYF
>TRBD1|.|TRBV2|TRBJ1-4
TGTGCCAGCAGCCAGAACAGGGGAAATAATGAAAAACTGTTTTTT
CASSQNRGNNEKLFF
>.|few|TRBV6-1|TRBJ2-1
TGTGCCAGCAGTGAAGCAGGCCAGGCCGTTTTCACCTACAATGAGCAGTTCTTC
CASSEAGQAVFTYNEQFF
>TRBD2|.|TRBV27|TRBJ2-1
TGTGCCAGCAGTCTACCCGGGACTAGCGGGTACAATGAGCAGTTCTTC
CASSLPGTSGYNEQFF
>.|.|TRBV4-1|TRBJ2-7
TGCGCCAGCAGCCTACAGAGGACATACTACGAGCAGTACTTC
CASSLQRTYYEQYF
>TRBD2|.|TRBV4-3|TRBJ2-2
TGCGCCAGCAGCCATCGCGGGAGGGCCGCCGGGGAGCTGTTTTTT
CASSHRGRAAGELFF
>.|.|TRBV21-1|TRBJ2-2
TGTGCCAGCAGCAACCACCGACTAGCGGCGAACACCGGGGAGCTGTTTTTT
CASSNHRLAANTGELFF
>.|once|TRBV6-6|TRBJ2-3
TGTGCCAGCAGTTACGGCCCCACGGAGCGCACAGATACGCAGTATTTT
CASSYGPTERTDTQYF
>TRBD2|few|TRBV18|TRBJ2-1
TGTGCCAGCTCACCACCGTCGACTAGCGGGTCGGGTTGGAATGAGCAGTTCTTC
CASSPPSTSGSGWNEQFF
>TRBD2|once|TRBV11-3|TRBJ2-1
TGTGCCAGCAGCAAAGCGGGGGGGTCCTACAATGAGCAGTTCTTC
CASSKAGGSYNEQFF
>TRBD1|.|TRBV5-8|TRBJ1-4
TGTGCCAGCAGCTTGGACAGGGGAGATGAAAAACTGTTTTTT
CASSLDRGDEKLFF